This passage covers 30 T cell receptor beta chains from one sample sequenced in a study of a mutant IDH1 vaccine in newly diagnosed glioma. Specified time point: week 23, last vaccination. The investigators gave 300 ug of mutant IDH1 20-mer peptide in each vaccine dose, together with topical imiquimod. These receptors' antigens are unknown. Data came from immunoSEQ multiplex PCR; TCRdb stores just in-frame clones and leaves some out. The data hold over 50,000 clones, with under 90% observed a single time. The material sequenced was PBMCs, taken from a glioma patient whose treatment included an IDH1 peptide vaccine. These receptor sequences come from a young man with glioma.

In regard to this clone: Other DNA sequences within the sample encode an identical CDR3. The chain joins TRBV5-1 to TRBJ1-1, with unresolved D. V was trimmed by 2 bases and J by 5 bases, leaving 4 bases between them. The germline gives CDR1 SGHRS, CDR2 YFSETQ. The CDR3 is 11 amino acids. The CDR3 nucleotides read TGCGCCAGCAGCTTAGGGACTGAAGCTTTCTTT. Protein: CASSLGTEAFF.

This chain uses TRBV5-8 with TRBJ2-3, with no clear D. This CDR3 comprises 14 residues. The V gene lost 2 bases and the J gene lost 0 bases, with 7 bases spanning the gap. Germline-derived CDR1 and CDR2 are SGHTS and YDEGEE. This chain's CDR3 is CASSLSQSTDTQYF. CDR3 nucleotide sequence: TGTGCCAGCAGCTTAAGCCAAAGCACAGATACGCAGTATTTT.

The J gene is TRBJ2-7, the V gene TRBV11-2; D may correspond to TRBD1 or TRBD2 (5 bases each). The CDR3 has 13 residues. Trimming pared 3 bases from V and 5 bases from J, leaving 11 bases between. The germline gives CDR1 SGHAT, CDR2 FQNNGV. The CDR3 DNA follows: TGTGCCAGCAGCTTCCGGGACCTCGACGAGCAGTACTTC. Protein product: CASSFRDLDEQYF.

CDR3 DNA: TGCGCCAGCAGCCTGTCCGGGACAGGGGGCACTGAAGCTTTCTTT. Its translation is CASSLSGTGGTEAFF. V and J are TRBV5-1 and TRBJ1-1, with TRBD1 identical over 11 bases. Looked up from germline, CDR1 is SGHRS and CDR2 is YFSETQ. This CDR3 has 15 amino acids. J lost 4 bases, V lost 4 bases, and 6 bases had no gene match.

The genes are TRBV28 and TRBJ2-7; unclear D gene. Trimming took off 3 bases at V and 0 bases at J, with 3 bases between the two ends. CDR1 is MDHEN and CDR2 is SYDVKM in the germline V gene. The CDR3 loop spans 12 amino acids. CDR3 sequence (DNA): TGTGCCAGCAGTTTTTCCTCCTACGAGCAGTACTTC. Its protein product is CASSFSSYEQYF. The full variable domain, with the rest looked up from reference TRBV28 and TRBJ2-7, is DVKVTQSSRYLVKRTGEKVFLECVQDMDHENMFWYRQDPGLGLRLIYFSYDVKMKEKGDIPEGYSVSREKKERFSLILESASTNQTSMYLCASSFSSYEQYFGPGTRLTVT.

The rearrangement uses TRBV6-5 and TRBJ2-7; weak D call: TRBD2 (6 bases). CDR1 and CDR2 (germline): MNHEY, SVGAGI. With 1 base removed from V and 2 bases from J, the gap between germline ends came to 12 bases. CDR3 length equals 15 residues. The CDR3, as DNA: TGTGCCAGCAGTTACTGGAGGGGTGGGCCCTACGAGCAGTACTTC. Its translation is CASSYWRGGPYEQYF.

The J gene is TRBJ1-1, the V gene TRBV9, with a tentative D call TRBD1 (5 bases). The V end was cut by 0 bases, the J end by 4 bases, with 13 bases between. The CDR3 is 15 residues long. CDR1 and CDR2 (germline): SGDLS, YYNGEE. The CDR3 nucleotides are TGTGCCAGCAGCGTAGTGAGCGGACACCCCACTGAAGCTTTCTTT. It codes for CASSVVSGHPTEAFF.

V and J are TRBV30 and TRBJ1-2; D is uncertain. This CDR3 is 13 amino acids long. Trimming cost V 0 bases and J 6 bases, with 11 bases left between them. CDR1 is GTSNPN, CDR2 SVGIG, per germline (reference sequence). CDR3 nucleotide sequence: TGTGCCTGGAGTGTAAGGAGGGCCGATGGCTACACCTTC. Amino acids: CAWSVRRADGYTF.

The CDR3 bases are TGTGCCAGCAGCCCGTTACCACAGGGGTCAAATTCACCCCTCCACTTT. This codes for CASSPLPQGSNSPLHF. The chain carries TRBV13 and TRBJ1-6, with 7 positions matching TRBD1. This CDR3 region has 16 residues. V lost 5 bases and J lost 7; bases outside the gene matches: 11. Per germline, CDR1 PRHDT and CDR2 FYEKMQ (reference sequence).

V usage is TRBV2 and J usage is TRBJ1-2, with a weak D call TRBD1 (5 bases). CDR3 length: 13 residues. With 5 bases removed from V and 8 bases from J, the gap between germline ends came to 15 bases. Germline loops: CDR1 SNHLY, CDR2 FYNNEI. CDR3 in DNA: TGTGCCAGCAGTTCGACAGCTGTTCGCGGCTACACCTTC. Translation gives CASSSTAVRGYTF.

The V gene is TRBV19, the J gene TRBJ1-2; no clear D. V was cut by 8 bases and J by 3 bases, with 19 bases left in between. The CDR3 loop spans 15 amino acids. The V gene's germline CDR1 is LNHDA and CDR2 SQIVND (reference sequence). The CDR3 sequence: CASRIGPTPYYGYTF. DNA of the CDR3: TGTGCCAGTCGCATCGGCCCGACCCCCTACTATGGCTACACCTTC.

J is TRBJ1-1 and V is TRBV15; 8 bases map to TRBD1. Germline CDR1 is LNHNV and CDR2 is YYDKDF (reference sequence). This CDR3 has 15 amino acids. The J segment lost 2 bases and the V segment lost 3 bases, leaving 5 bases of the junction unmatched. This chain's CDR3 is CATSRRQGFNTEAFF. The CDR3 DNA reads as TGTGCCACCAGCAGGCGACAGGGGTTTAACACTGAAGCTTTCTTT.

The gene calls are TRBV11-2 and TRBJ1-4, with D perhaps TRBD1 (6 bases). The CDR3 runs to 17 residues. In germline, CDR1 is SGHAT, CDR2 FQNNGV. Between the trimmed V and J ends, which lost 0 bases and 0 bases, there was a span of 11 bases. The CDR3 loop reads CASSLEGGSATNEKLFF. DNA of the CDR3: TGTGCCAGCAGCTTAGAGGGGGGCTCGGCAACTAATGAAAAACTGTTTTTT.

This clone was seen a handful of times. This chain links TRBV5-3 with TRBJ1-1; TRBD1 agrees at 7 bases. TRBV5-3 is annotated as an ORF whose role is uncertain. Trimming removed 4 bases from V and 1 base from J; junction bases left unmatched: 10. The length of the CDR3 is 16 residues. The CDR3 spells CARSLRETGRNTEAFF. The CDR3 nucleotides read TGTGCCAGAAGCCTCCGCGAGACAGGGAGGAACACTGAAGCTTTCTTT.

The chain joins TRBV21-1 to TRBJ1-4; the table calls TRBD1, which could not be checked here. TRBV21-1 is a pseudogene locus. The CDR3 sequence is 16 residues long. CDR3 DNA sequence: TGTGCCAGCAGCAAAGCCCTGGACAGGGAGAATGAAAAACTGTTTTTT. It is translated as CASSKALDRENEKLFF.

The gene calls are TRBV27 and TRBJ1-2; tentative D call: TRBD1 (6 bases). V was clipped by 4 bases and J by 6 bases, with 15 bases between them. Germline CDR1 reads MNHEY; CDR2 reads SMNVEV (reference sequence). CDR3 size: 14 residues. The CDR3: CASSSVPGADGYTF. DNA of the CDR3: TGTGCCAGCAGTTCCGTCCCAGGGGCAGATGGCTACACCTTC.

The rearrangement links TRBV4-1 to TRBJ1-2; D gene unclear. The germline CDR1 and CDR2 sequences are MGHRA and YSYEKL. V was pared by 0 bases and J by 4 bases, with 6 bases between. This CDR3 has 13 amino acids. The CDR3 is CASSQDSRYGYTF. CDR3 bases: TGCGCCAGCAGCCAAGACAGCCGCTATGGCTACACCTTC.

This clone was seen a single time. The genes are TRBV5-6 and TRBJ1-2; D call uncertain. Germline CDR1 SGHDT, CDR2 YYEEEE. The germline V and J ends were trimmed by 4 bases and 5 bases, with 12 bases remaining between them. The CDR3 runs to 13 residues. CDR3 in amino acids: CASSKMKGYGYTF. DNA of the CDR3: TGTGCCAGCAGCAAAATGAAGGGTTATGGCTACACCTTC.

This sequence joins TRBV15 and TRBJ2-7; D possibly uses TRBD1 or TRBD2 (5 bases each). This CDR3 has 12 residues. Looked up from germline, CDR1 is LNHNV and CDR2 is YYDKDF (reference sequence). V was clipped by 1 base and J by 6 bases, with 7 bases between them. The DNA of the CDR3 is TGTGCCACCAGCAGAGGGGGGACCGAGCAGTACTTC. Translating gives CATSRGGTEQYF.

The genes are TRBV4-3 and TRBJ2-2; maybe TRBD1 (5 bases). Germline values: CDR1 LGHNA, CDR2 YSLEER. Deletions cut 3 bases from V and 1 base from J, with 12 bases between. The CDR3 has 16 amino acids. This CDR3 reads CASSQSGPGNTGELFF. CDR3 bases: TGCGCCAGCAGCCAGTCAGGGCCGGGGAACACCGGGGAGCTGTTTTTT.

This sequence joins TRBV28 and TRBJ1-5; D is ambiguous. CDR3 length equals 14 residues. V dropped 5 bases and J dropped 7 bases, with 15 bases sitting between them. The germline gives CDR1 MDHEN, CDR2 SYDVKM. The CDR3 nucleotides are TGTGCCAGCAGTCCCCTATGGGTAGAACAGCCCCAGCATTTT. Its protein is CASSPLWVEQPQHF.

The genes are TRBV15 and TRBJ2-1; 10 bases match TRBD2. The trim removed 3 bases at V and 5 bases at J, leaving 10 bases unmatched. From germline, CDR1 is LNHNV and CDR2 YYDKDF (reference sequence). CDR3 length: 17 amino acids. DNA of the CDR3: TGTGCCACCAGCAGTCGTCAACTAGCGGGACCCGACAATGAGCAGTTCTTC. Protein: CATSSRQLAGPDNEQFF.

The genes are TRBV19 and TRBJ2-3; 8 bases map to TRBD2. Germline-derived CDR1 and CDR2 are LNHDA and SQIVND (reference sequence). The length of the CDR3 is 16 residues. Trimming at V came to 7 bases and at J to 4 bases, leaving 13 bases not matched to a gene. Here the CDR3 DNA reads TGTGCCAGTAACGCCGGGGGACTAGGCTCCGCAGATACGCAGTATTTT. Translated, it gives CASNAGGLGSADTQYF. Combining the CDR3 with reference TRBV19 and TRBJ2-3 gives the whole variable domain DGGITQSPKYLFRKEGQNVTLSCEQNLNHDAMYWYRQDPGQGLRLIYYSQIVNDFQKGDIAEGYSVSREKKESFPLTVTSAQKNPTAFYLCASNAGGLGSADTQYFGPGTRLTVL.

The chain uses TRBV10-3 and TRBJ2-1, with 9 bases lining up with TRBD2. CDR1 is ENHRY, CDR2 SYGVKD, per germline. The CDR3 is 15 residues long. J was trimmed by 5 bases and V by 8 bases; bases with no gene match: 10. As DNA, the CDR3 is TGTGCCATCGGCGGGAGGGATCCCTACAACAATGAGCAGTTCTTC. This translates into CAIGGRDPYNNEQFF.

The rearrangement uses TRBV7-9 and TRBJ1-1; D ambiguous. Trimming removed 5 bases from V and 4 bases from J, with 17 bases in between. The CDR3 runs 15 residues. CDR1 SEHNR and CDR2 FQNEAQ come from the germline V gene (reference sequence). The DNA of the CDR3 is TGTGCCAGCAGCCCACCCCCCAAGGTGAGCACTGAAGCTTTCTTT. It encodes CASSPPPKVSTEAFF.

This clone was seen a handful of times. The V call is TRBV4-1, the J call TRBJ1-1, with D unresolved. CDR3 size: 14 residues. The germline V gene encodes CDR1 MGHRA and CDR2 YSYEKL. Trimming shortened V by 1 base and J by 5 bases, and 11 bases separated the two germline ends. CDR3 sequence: CASSQGHLGTEAFF. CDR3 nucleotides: TGCGCCAGCAGCCAAGGACATCTAGGGACTGAAGCTTTCTTT.

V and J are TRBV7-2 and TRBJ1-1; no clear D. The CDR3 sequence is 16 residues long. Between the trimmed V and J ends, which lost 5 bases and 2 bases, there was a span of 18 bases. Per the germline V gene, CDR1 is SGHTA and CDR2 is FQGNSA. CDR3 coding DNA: TGTGCCAGCAGCGGCCAGCCCCCCAGACTAAACACTGAAGCTTTCTTT. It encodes CASSGQPPRLNTEAFF.

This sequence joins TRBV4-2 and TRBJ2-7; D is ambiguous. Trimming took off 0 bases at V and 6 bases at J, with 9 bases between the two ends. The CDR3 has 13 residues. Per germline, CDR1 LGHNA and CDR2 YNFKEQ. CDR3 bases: TGTGCCAGCAGCCAAGATAGTTGGACCGAGCAGTACTTC. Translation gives CASSQDSWTEQYF.

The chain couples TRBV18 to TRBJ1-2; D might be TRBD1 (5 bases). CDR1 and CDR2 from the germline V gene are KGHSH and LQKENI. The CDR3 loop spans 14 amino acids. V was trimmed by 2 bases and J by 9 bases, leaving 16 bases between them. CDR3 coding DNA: TGTGCCAGCTCACCATCCGGGACCCAGGGCCGCTACACCTTC. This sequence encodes CASSPSGTQGRYTF.

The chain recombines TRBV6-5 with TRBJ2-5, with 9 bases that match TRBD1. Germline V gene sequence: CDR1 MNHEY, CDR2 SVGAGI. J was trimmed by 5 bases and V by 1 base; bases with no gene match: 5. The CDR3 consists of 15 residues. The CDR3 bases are TGTGCCAGCAGTTACTTGGGACAGGGTCTGGAGACCCAGTACTTC. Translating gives CASSYLGQGLETQYF.